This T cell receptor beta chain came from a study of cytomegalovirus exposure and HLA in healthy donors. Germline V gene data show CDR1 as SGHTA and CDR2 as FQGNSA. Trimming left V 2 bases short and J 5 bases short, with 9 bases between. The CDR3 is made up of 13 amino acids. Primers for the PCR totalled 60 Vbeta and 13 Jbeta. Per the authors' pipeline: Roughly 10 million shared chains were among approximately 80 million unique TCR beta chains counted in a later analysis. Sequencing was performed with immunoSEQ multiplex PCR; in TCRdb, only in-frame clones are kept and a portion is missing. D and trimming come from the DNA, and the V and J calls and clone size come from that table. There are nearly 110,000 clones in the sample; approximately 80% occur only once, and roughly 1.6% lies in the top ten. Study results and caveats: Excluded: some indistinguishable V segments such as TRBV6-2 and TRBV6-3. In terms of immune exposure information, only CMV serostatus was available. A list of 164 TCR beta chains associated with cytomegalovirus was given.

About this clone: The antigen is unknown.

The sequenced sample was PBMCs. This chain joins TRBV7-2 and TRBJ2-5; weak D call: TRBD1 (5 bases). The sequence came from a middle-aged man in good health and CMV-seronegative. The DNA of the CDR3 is TGTGCCAGCAGCTTACTGCCAGGGGAGACCCAGTACTTC. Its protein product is CASSLLPGETQYF.